Each of the 21 T cell receptor beta chains below was sequenced from the same sample in a study of blood T cell repertoires in COVID-19. Sequencing used immunoSEQ multiplex PCR; TCRdb keeps in-frame clones, though not all of them. Of about 140,000 clones detected, 80% to 85% appear once; the ten largest clones hold approximately 8.2%. Sequenced material: peripheral blood. The origin of the receptors is a human donor in a cohort sampled during active COVID-19.

The chain's CDR3 is CASSLSGGHYEQYF. CDR3 bases: TGTGCCAGCAGTTTATCGGGAGGCCACTACGAGCAGTACTTC. The rearrangement links TRBV28 to TRBJ2-7; TRBD2 aligns across 7 bases. The CDR3 consists of 14 residues. Losses at the gene ends were 1 base for V and 3 bases for J; bases not matched to a gene: 3. CDR1 is MDHEN and CDR2 is SYDVKM in the germline V gene.

This clone was picked up one time. The V and J genes are TRBV7-9 and TRBJ2-7; 7 bases align to TRBD1. V lost 1 base to trimming and J lost 3 bases; unmatched junction nucleotides: 6. This CDR3 is built from 15 residues. Looked up from germline, CDR1 is SEHNR and CDR2 is FQNEAQ (reference sequence). The chain's CDR3 is CASSLGAGGIYEQYF. The CDR3 DNA follows: TGTGCCAGCAGCTTAGGGGCAGGGGGTATCTACGAGCAGTACTTC.

V and J are TRBV9 and TRBJ2-7; the match to TRBD2 covers 10 bases. Germline V CDR1 and CDR2: SGDLS, YYNGEE. The CDR3 length is 17 residues. The trim removed 3 bases at V and 3 bases at J, leaving 12 bases unmatched. CDR3 nucleotides: TGTGCCAGCAGCGGTGGTATAGCGGGAGGCCTCTACTACGAGCAGTACTTC. Residues: CASSGGIAGGLYYEQYF.

This clone came up once. V usage is TRBV3-1 (or the pseudogene TRBV3-2) and J usage is TRBJ2-2; weak D call: TRBD2 (6 bases). CDR1 is LGHDT, CDR2 YNNKEL, per germline (reference sequence). The V gene lost 4 bases and the J gene lost 6 bases, with 12 bases spanning the gap. CDR3 length: 14 residues. The DNA for the CDR3 is TGTGCCAGCAGCCGTACTGGAGGGTCCGGGGAGCTGTTTTTT. It specifies CASSRTGGSGELFF.

This chain uses TRBV3-1 (or the pseudogene TRBV3-2) with TRBJ1-1; TRBD1 matches 9 bases. The CDR3 contains 17 residues. The J segment lost 1 base and the V segment lost 2 bases, leaving 8 bases of the junction unmatched. Germline V gene data show CDR1 as LGHDT and CDR2 as YNNKEL (reference sequence). The CDR3 is CASSQITQGAGNTEAFF. CDR3 nucleotide sequence: TGTGCCAGCAGCCAAATAACACAGGGGGCGGGGAACACTGAAGCTTTCTTT.

The chain carries TRBV28 and TRBJ1-5; unclear D gene. Germline V gene data show CDR1 as MDHEN and CDR2 as SYDVKM. Trimming took off 8 bases at V and 0 bases at J, with 17 bases between the two ends. The CDR3 is 16 amino acids. In DNA, the CDR3 is TGTGCCAGCTCTCCAAAGGCTTACAGTAGCAATCAGCCCCAGCATTTT. Residues: CASSPKAYSSNQPQHF.

J is TRBJ2-7 and V is TRBV6-5; 7 bases map to TRBD1. Trimming at V came to 11 bases and at J to 3 bases, leaving 13 bases not matched to a gene. Germline CDR1 MNHEY, CDR2 SVGAGI. The CDR3 is 14 amino acids. The CDR3 region is CACTPGTDYYEQYF. Here the CDR3 DNA reads TGTGCCTGCACCCCCGGGACAGACTACTACGAGCAGTACTTC.

The rearrangement uses TRBV24-1 and TRBJ2-3; 8 nucleotides align to TRBD1. The CDR3 extends over 15 amino acids. CDR1 is KGHDR and CDR2 is SFDVKD in the germline V gene. V lost 6 bases and J lost 2; bases outside the gene matches: 6. CDR3 residues: CATSPGGFITDTQYF. CDR3 in DNA: TGTGCCACCAGTCCAGGGGGCTTTATCACAGATACGCAGTATTTT.

The V and J genes are TRBV12-3 or TRBV12-4 and TRBJ1-1, with no clear D. V was cut by 8 bases and J by 8 bases, with 12 bases left in between. The CDR3 runs to 11 residues. CDR3 in amino acids: CASRRREEAFF. CDR3 bases: TGTGCCAGCCGGCGTCGGGAGGAAGCTTTCTTT.

V and J are TRBV24-1 and TRBJ2-7; D is unresolved. V lost 5 bases, J lost 1 base, and 17 bases lay in between. CDR3 length equals 16 residues. Germline V gene data show CDR1 as KGHDR and CDR2 as SFDVKD. The chain's CDR3 is CATSVPVGRTSYEQYF. CDR3 coding DNA: TGTGCCACCAGTGTACCGGTGGGCCGAACGTCCTACGAGCAGTACTTC.

The CDR3 spells CASSFLGRAEQYF. For the CDR3, the DNA is TGTGCCAGCAGCTTCCTAGGTCGAGCCGAGCAGTACTTC. The chain links TRBV11-3 to TRBJ2-7; D gene unclear. From germline, CDR1 is SGHNT and CDR2 YENEEA. Trimming left V 3 bases short and J 6 bases short, with 12 bases between. This CDR3 contains 13 residues.

This rearrangement joins TRBV5-1 to TRBJ2-5; 15 bases agree with TRBD2. The V gene's germline CDR1 is SGHRS and CDR2 YFSETQ. CDR3 length equals 19 residues. With 3 bases clipped from V and 0 bases from J, the junction kept 9 bases outside the gene matches. Here the CDR3 reads CASSSRGLAGGLYQETQYF. The DNA for the CDR3 is TGCGCCAGCAGCTCAAGGGGACTAGCGGGAGGCCTCTACCAAGAGACCCAGTACTTC.

This rearrangement joins TRBV7-2 to TRBJ2-5; D ambiguous. This CDR3 has 13 residues. From germline, CDR1 is SGHTA and CDR2 FQGNSA. V lost 1 base, J lost 2 bases, and 5 bases lay in between. In DNA, the CDR3 is TGTGCCAGCAGCTTAGTTGCGCAAGAGACCCAGTACTTC. Encoded protein: CASSLVAQETQYF.

The chain employs TRBV5-1 and TRBJ1-1, with TRBD1 matching 8 bases. The CDR3 sequence is 14 residues long. V trimming: 1 base; J trimming: 5 bases; junction bases outside the gene matches: 4. In germline, CDR1 is SGHRS, CDR2 YFSETQ. The CDR3 region is CASSLTGGSTEAFF. DNA for the CDR3: TGCGCCAGCAGCTTGACAGGGGGTAGTACTGAAGCTTTCTTT.

This chain connects TRBV28 to TRBJ2-5; 16 nucleotides align to TRBD2. Trimming cost V 4 bases and J 5 bases; bases outside gene matches: 10. This CDR3 comprises 18 residues. The germline V gene has CDR1 MDHEN and CDR2 SYDVKM. CDR3 protein: CASSSPGTSGRARETQYF. In DNA form, the CDR3 reads TGTGCCAGCAGTTCCCCTGGGACTAGCGGGAGGGCCAGGGAGACCCAGTACTTC.

The chain joins TRBV6-2 or TRBV6-3 to TRBJ2-2; D is possibly TRBD1 (6 bases). CDR3 length: 16 residues. Germline V gives CDR1 MNHEY, CDR2 SVGEGT. Deletions cut 2 bases from V and 4 bases from J, with 14 bases between. The CDR3 nucleotides read TGTGCCAGCAGTTACGCCACAGGGCCCCTCACCGGGGAGCTGTTTTTT. As protein: CASSYATGPLTGELFF.

The V gene is TRBV14, the J gene TRBJ2-6, with D possibly being TRBD1 (6 bases). Germline lookup yields CDR1 SGHDN and CDR2 FVKESK. The CDR3 sequence is 14 residues long. Trimming took off 1 base at V and 13 bases at J, with 14 bases between the two ends. The CDR3 here is CASSQGTGPWVLTF. The CDR3 nucleotides are TGTGCCAGCAGCCAAGGCACAGGGCCCTGGGTCCTGACTTTC.

This clone was observed a few times. The chain links TRBV6-2 or TRBV6-3 to TRBJ1-2; possible D gene TRBD1, 5 bases. There are 14 residues in the CDR3. The germline gives CDR1 MNHEY, CDR2 SVGEGT. Trimming took off 6 bases at V and 4 bases at J, with 15 bases between the two ends. Here the CDR3 reads CASSPTETSYGYTF. The CDR3 DNA is TGTGCCAGCAGCCCGACAGAGACTAGCTATGGCTACACCTTC.

The gene calls are TRBV7-9 and TRBJ2-7; TRBD1 matches 7 bases. Germline V gene lookup returns CDR1 SEHNR and CDR2 FQNEAQ (reference sequence). The CDR3 sequence is 16 residues long. The trim removed 5 bases at V and 6 bases at J, leaving 16 bases unmatched. CDR3 nucleotides: TGTGCCAGCAGCCCGCAGGGACAGTACCCCGTCGGCGAGCAGTACTTC. Its translation: CASSPQGQYPVGEQYF.

The DNA for the CDR3 is TGTGCCAGCAGCCTCTCGGACAGATACTATGGCTACACCTTC. As protein: CASSLSDRYYGYTF. The V call is TRBV7-8, the J call TRBJ1-2, with D maybe TRBD1 (6 bases). The CDR3 covers 14 residues. CDR1 and CDR2 from the germline V gene are SGHVS and FQNEAQ. Trimming cost V 5 bases and J 3 bases, with 13 bases left between them.

The chain couples TRBV27 to TRBJ2-7, with D maybe TRBD1 (6 bases). Looked up from germline, CDR1 is MNHEY and CDR2 is SMNVEV (reference sequence). Trimming took off 6 bases at V and 3 bases at J, with 18 bases between the two ends. The CDR3 runs to 15 residues. The CDR3 DNA is TGTGCCAGCAGCACCGAAATGGACAGACTCTACGAGCAGTACTTC. This translates into CASSTEMDRLYEQYF.